Following are 20 T cell receptor beta chains from one sample sequenced in a study of shared clonotypes between healthy human individuals (dated by TCRdb to 2019 to 2021). The library was made by the immunoSEQ multiplex PCR assay. TCRdb carries this immuneACCESS record with in-frame sequences only. Its versions omit some clonotypes, under half of them owing to an unresolved V gene in the studies checked, with the rest unexplained. This sample gives 400,000 to 550,000 clones in total; 79% of them show up just once. Together, the top ten hold 10% to 15% of the sample. The material sequenced was PBMCs. These receptors all stem from a woman between 40 and 50 years old in good health. Some clones in this sample may be carry-over from other donors' samples.

V gene TRBV29-1 combines with J gene TRBJ1-1; no definite D call. The CDR3 contains 13 residues. The germline V and J ends were trimmed by 7 bases and 5 bases, with 17 bases remaining between them. Germline V gene lookup returns CDR1 SQVTM and CDR2 ANQGSEA. CDR3 coding DNA: TGCAGCGCAGCAACCAATCGAGGGACTGAAGCTTTCTTT. Translation gives CSAATNRGTEAFF.

V usage is TRBV7-2 and J usage is TRBJ1-4; D might be TRBD1 (5 bases). The CDR3 runs to 15 residues. V dropped 5 bases and J dropped 3 bases, with 13 bases sitting between them. Germline assignment: CDR1 SGHTA and CDR2 FQGNSA. The DNA of the CDR3 is TGTGCCAGCAGCGCTCGGGACTACGCTAATGAAAAACTGTTTTTT. This translates into CASSARDYANEKLFF.

As to this clone: Compared with germline, one end of the junction differs, possibly owing to a read error. The sample has other DNA sequences that encode this CDR3 too. The CDR3 DNA reads as TGTGCCAGCAGTTTATTGGGATTAGGGAACACTGAAGCTCTCTTT. Translated, it gives CASSLLGLGNTEALF. The rearrangement uses TRBV28 and TRBJ1-1; D unresolved. Germline V gives CDR1 MDHEN, CDR2 SYDVKM. The CDR3 has 15 residues.

The chain employs TRBV9 and TRBJ1-4; D is perhaps TRBD1 (5 bases). The V end was cut by 2 bases, the J end by 11 bases, with 10 bases between. Germline V gives CDR1 SGDLS, CDR2 YYNGEE. The length of the CDR3 is 12 residues. The chain's CDR3 is CASSVQGGKLFF. The DNA for the CDR3 is TGTGCCAGCAGCGTTCAGGGAGGGAAACTGTTTTTT.

The chain links TRBV7-2 to TRBJ2-3; possible D gene TRBD1, 6 bases. V was clipped by 7 bases and J by 3 bases, with 17 bases between them. The CDR3 is 15 residues long. Germline V lookup: CDR1 SGHTA, CDR2 FQGNSA. For the CDR3, the DNA is TGTGCCAGCATCACGGACAGAGGCGCAACAGATACGCAGTATTTT. Translating it yields CASITDRGATDTQYF. Looking up the rest from reference TRBV7-2 and TRBJ2-3 gives the full variable domain: GAGVSQSPSNKVTEKGKDVELRCDPISGHTALYWYRQSLGQGLEFLIYFQGNSAPDKSGLPSDRFSAERTGGSVSTLTIQRTQQEDSAVYLCASITDRGATDTQYFGPGTRLTVL.

This clone was observed a handful of times. The V and J genes are TRBV5-1 and TRBJ2-6; D is unclear. The CDR3 is 14 amino acids. V shed 3 bases and J shed 0 bases, with 4 bases lying between them. Per the germline V gene, CDR1 is SGHRS and CDR2 is YFSETQ. Here the CDR3 reads CASSSSSGANVLTF. DNA of the CDR3: TGCGCCAGCAGCTCGAGCTCTGGGGCCAACGTCCTGACTTTC.

The chain combines TRBV6-5 with TRBJ1-6, with no clear D. CDR3 length: 12 amino acids. V was pared by 6 bases and J by 8 bases, with 8 bases between. Germline CDR1 and CDR2: MNHEY and SVGAGI. The CDR3 sequence: CASSRPDSPLHF. The CDR3 nucleotides are TGTGCCAGCAGCCGCCCCGATTCACCCCTCCACTTT.

This clone was counted between two and nine times. The V and J genes are TRBV5-1 and TRBJ2-1, with 12 bases lining up with TRBD2. Germline V CDR1 and CDR2: SGHRS, YFSETQ. The J segment lost 5 bases and the V segment lost 4 bases, leaving 7 bases of the junction unmatched. CDR3 length equals 16 residues. For the CDR3, the DNA is TGCGCCAGCAGCCTACGGACTAGCGGGACTAACAATGAGCAGTTCTTC. Translation gives CASSLRTSGTNNEQFF.

The chain is built from TRBV9 and TRBJ2-3; D not resolved. Per germline, CDR1 SGDLS and CDR2 YYNGEE. The CDR3 has 16 residues. V lost 3 bases and J lost 0, with 14 bases in between. CDR3 DNA sequence: TGTGCCAGCAGCGGTAGGCCACCGCAAAGCACAGATACGCAGTATTTT. This encodes CASSGRPPQSTDTQYF.

In the case of this clone: The same CDR3 can be traced to other DNA sequences in this sample. Here the CDR3 reads CASSFGGSYEQYF. CDR3 bases: TGTGCCAGCAGCTTTGGGGGGTCCTACGAGCAGTACTTC. The chain couples TRBV5-5 to TRBJ2-7; D is possibly TRBD2 (6 bases). Germline V gene sequence: CDR1 SGHKS, CDR2 YYEKEE (reference sequence). The CDR3 contains 13 residues. Trimming removed 2 bases at V and 1 base at J, with 7 bases between.

The chain links TRBV2 to TRBJ1-3, with D maybe TRBD1 (5 bases). CDR3 length equals 16 residues. Per the germline V gene, CDR1 is SNHLY and CDR2 is FYNNEI. Trimming removed 3 bases at V and 0 bases at J, with 12 bases between. As DNA, the CDR3 is TGTGCCAGCAGTGACCCTACAGGAGACTCTGGAAACACCATATATTTT. The encoded protein is CASSDPTGDSGNTIYF.

This chain connects TRBV4-3 to TRBJ2-7; 7 nucleotides align to TRBD1. This CDR3 has 15 residues. Unmatched junction bases numbered 5, after V lost 0 bases and J lost 3 bases. Germline V gene sequence: CDR1 LGHNA, CDR2 YSLEER. The CDR3 loop is CASSQDSAGGYEQYF. In DNA form, the CDR3 reads TGCGCCAGCAGCCAAGATTCTGCAGGGGGCTACGAGCAGTACTTC.

The chain combines TRBV15 with TRBJ1-4; the D gene is possibly TRBD1 (5 bases). V lost 0 bases and J lost 7, with 12 bases in between. This CDR3 region has 15 residues. Germline V lookup: CDR1 LNHNV, CDR2 YYDKDF (reference sequence). The CDR3 DNA reads TGTGCCACCAGCAGAGATTATGGGGGAGGTGAAAAACTGTTTTTT. Amino acid sequence: CATSRDYGGGEKLFF.

The CDR3 is CASSKQGGETQYF. CDR3 coding DNA: TGTGCCAGCAGCAAACAGGGAGGAGAGACCCAGTACTTC. This sequence joins TRBV5-4 and TRBJ2-5; D might be TRBD1 or TRBD2, each matching 6 bases. V gave up 4 bases and J gave up 4 bases, with 11 bases separating them. From germline, CDR1 is SGHNT and CDR2 YYREEE (reference sequence). This CDR3 contains 13 residues.

This clone was observed a single time. The J gene is TRBJ2-1, the V gene TRBV5-1, with 9 bases fitting TRBD2. CDR1 is SGHRS, CDR2 YFSETQ, per germline. The V gene end was trimmed by 0 bases and the J gene end by 5 bases; junction bases not matched to a gene: 3. The CDR3 length is 15 residues. DNA of the CDR3: TGCGCCAGCAGCTTGGGCGGGAGGGCCGACAATGAGCAGTTCTTC. The encoded protein is CASSLGGRADNEQFF.

In DNA, the CDR3 is TGTGCCAGCAGCGTAGACGGAGGGCTCCACTATGGCTACACCTTC. Amino acid sequence: CASSVDGGLHYGYTF. The V and J genes are TRBV9 and TRBJ1-2; D is unresolved. This CDR3 comprises 15 residues. Germline V gene lookup returns CDR1 SGDLS and CDR2 YYNGEE. With 0 bases removed from V and 3 bases from J, the gap between germline ends came to 12 bases.

A single count supports this clone. The CDR3 protein is CASSFVGNNEQFF. The CDR3 bases are TGTGCCAGCAGCTTCGTAGGGAACAATGAGCAGTTCTTC. The genes are TRBV5-4 and TRBJ2-1; D is ambiguous. CDR1 is SGHNT and CDR2 is YYREEE in the germline V gene (reference sequence). Trimming shortened V by 2 bases and J by 5 bases, and 8 bases separated the two germline ends. The CDR3 extends over 13 amino acids.

The chain carries TRBV6-5 and TRBJ2-5; TRBD2 aligns across 14 bases. CDR1 and CDR2 (germline): MNHEY, SVGAGI. The V segment lost 4 bases and the J segment 5 bases; nucleotides outside the gene matches: 6. The CDR3 has 16 amino acids. The CDR3 here is CASSLGLAGDRETQYF. The CDR3 nucleotides read TGTGCCAGCAGTTTGGGACTAGCGGGAGATCGGGAGACCCAGTACTTC.

This clone was detected a few times. The chain combines TRBV29-1 with TRBJ2-2; the match to TRBD2 covers 10 bases. V was clipped by 7 bases and J by 7 bases; unmatched bases: 9. From germline, CDR1 is SQVTM and CDR2 ANQGSEA. This CDR3 comprises 14 residues. CDR3 loop: CSAGTSEAGGELFF. CDR3 nucleotides: TGCAGCGCAGGGACTAGCGAAGCGGGCGGGGAGCTGTTTTTT.

The chain carries TRBV5-4 and TRBJ1-2; TRBD1 might be the D (6 bases). This CDR3 has 17 residues. V was shortened by 4 bases and J by 8 bases, with 27 bases between the two germline ends. Germline values: CDR1 SGHNT, CDR2 YYREEE (reference sequence). The CDR3, as DNA: TGTGCCAGCAGCCCGGACGGGGGTGGGGCAGGGGCGAGCGGCTACACCTTC. Protein product: CASSPDGGGAGASGYTF.